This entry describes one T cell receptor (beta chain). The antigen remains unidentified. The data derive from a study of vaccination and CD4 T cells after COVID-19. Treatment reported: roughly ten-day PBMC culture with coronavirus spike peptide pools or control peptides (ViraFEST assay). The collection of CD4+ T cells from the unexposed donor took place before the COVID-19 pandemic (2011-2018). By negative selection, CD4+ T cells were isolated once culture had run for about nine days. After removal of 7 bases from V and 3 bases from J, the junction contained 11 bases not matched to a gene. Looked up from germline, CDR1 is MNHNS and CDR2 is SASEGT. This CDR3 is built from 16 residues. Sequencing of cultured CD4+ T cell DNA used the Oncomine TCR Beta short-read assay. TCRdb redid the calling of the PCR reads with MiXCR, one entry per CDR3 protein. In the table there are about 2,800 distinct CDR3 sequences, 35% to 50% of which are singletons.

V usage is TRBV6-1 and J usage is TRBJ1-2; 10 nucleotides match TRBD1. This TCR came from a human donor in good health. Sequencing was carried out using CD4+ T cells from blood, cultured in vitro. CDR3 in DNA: TGTGCCAGCAAGAGACAGGGGGCCACGGTCGACTATGGCTACACCTTC. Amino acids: CASKRQGATVDYGYTF.